Listed here are 30 T cell receptor beta chains from one sample, sequenced in a study of blood T cell repertoires in COVID-19 (dated by TCRdb to the early 2020s). Library generation was performed with the immunoSEQ multiplex PCR assay. As stored in TCRdb, this immuneACCESS dataset retains in-frame rearrangements with V and J assigned. A fraction of the clones does not appear; measured against another copy, unresolved V genes explain less than half of the discrepancy, and the remainder lacks a known reason. For this sample there are over 120,000 clones; 80% to 90% appear just once. In total, the top ten clones hold over 8.5% of the sample. Sequencing was carried out using peripheral blood. These receptors were taken from a woman aged 45-65 years with active or convalescent COVID-19.

The V and J genes are TRBV7-6 and TRBJ2-5, with 8 bases lining up with TRBD1. V dropped 6 bases and J dropped 3; count of bases not matched to a gene: 6. CDR3 length equals 14 residues. The germline CDR1 and CDR2 sequences are SGHVS and FNYEAQ. CDR3 residues: CASSSGQGKETQYF. The CDR3 nucleotides are TGTGCCAGCAGTTCCGGACAGGGAAAAGAGACCCAGTACTTC.

The V and J genes are TRBV5-1 and TRBJ2-3; 7 bases align to TRBD1. The CDR3 is 14 amino acids. The germline V gene encodes CDR1 SGHRS and CDR2 YFSETQ. The V and J ends lost 4 bases and 4 bases, in that order; junction bases with no gene match: 6. This CDR3 reads CASSPTTGADTQYF. The DNA of the CDR3 is TGCGCCAGCAGCCCGACCACAGGGGCAGATACGCAGTATTTT.

The gene calls are TRBV27 and TRBJ2-3; 9 bases map to TRBD2. Germline-derived CDR1 and CDR2 are MNHEY and SMNVEV (reference sequence). V trimming: 2 bases; J trimming: 6 bases; junction bases outside the gene matches: 12. The length of the CDR3 is 17 residues. The CDR3 region is CASSLDATSGGEDTQYF. The CDR3 DNA follows: TGTGCCAGCAGTTTAGATGCGACTAGCGGTGGTGAGGATACGCAGTATTTT.

V gene TRBV18 combines with J gene TRBJ1-1; TRBD1 agrees at 12 bases. The CDR3 runs to 15 residues. Germline V gives CDR1 KGHSH, CDR2 LQKENI. Losses at the gene ends were 4 bases for V and 8 bases for J; bases not matched to a gene: 8. The DNA of the CDR3 is TGTGCCAGCTCACTCCGGGACAGGGGGCAAAACGAAGCTTTCTTT. This codes for CASSLRDRGQNEAFF. Full variable domain (missing parts from reference TRBV18 and TRBJ1-1): NAGVMQNPRHLVRRRGQEARLRCSPMKGHSHVYWYRQLPEEGLKFMVYLQKENIIDESGMPKERFSAEFPKEGPSILRIQQVVRGDSAAYFCASSLRDRGQNEAFFGQGTRLTVV.

This clone appeared once. The chain recombines TRBV19 with TRBJ2-5, with 8 positions matching TRBD2. V was clipped by 1 base and J by 5 bases; unmatched bases: 6. This CDR3 is built from 15 residues. Looked up from germline, CDR1 is LNHDA and CDR2 is SQIVND (reference sequence). CDR3 residues: CASSIARGGTETQYF. CDR3 nucleotide sequence: TGTGCCAGTAGTATAGCTCGGGGGGGGACGGAGACCCAGTACTTC. The full variable domain, completed using reference TRBV19 and TRBJ2-5, is DGGITQSPKYLFRKEGQNVTLSCEQNLNHDAMYWYRQDPGQGLRLIYYSQIVNDFQKGDIAEGYSVSREKKESFPLTVTSAQKNPTAFYLCASSIARGGTETQYFGPGTRLLVL.

The chain joins TRBV19 to TRBJ2-1, with TRBD2 identical over 15 bases. Per germline, CDR1 LNHDA and CDR2 SQIVND (reference sequence). V was clipped by 7 bases and J by 10 bases; unmatched bases: 11. The CDR3 consists of 16 residues. The CDR3 coding sequence is TGTGCCAGTACCCTCCGGACTAGCGGGAGGGCCTACGAGCAGTTCTTC. It translates to CASTLRTSGRAYEQFF.

V is TRBV4-3 and J is TRBJ1-1, with D uncertain. CDR1 is LGHNA and CDR2 is YSLEER in the germline V gene. The CDR3 contains 13 residues. With 3 bases removed from V and 4 bases from J, the gap between germline ends came to 9 bases. The CDR3 coding sequence is TGCGCCAGCAGCCACCGAGAGGGCACTGAAGCTTTCTTT. This codes for CASSHREGTEAFF.

This chain connects TRBV18 to TRBJ1-1, with 8 bases lining up with TRBD1. The germline V gene has CDR1 KGHSH and CDR2 LQKENI. The J segment lost 5 bases and the V segment lost 3 bases, leaving 2 bases of the junction unmatched. The CDR3 has 13 amino acids. The CDR3 protein is CASSPTGETEAFF. DNA of the CDR3: TGTGCCAGCTCACCGACAGGGGAAACTGAAGCTTTCTTT.

The J gene is TRBJ1-2, the V gene TRBV30, with D uncertain. Trimming left V 2 bases short and J 6 bases short, with 16 bases between. Germline V gives CDR1 GTSNPN, CDR2 SVGIG (reference sequence). The CDR3 has 14 amino acids. CDR3 residues: CAWSTRLGSHGYTF. The CDR3 DNA follows: TGTGCCTGGAGTACTCGACTCGGGAGCCATGGCTACACCTTC.

CDR3 DNA sequence: TGTGCCAGCAGCCCCCGGACAGTCGGGGGGGAGACCCAGTACTTC. It yields the protein CASSPRTVGGETQYF. The chain uses TRBV9 and TRBJ2-5; D might be TRBD2 (7 bases). Germline V lookup: CDR1 SGDLS, CDR2 YYNGEE. Trimming removed 4 bases at V and 5 bases at J, with 18 bases between. The length of the CDR3 is 15 residues.

The chain has TRBV29-1 and TRBJ2-5; possibly TRBD1 for D (5 bases). This CDR3 contains 12 residues. V lost 2 bases and J lost 4, with 8 bases in between. In germline, CDR1 is SQVTM, CDR2 ANQGSEA. The chain's CDR3 is CSVESGSETQYF. DNA for the CDR3: TGCAGCGTTGAATCAGGGTCAGAGACCCAGTACTTC. Looking up the rest from reference TRBV29-1 and TRBJ2-5 gives the full variable domain: SAVISQKPSRDICQRGTSLTIQCQVDSQVTMMFWYRQQPGQSLTLIATANQGSEATYESGFVIDKFPISRPNLTFSTLTVSNMSPEDSSIYLCSVESGSETQYFGPGTRLLVL.

The V and J genes are TRBV9 and TRBJ2-1, with D perhaps TRBD2 (6 bases). The V end was cut by 2 bases, the J end by 5 bases, with 14 bases between. The CDR3 contains 15 residues. Looked up from germline, CDR1 is SGDLS and CDR2 is YYNGEE. CDR3 in DNA: TGTGCCAGCAGCGTTGGAGGGATAGGTAACAATGAGCAGTTCTTC. It translates to CASSVGGIGNNEQFF.

The chain couples TRBV2 to TRBJ1-4; 7 bases map to TRBD1. The CDR3 loop spans 14 amino acids. Per the germline V gene, CDR1 is SNHLY and CDR2 is FYNNEI. V was pared by 7 bases and J by 4 bases, with 6 bases of the junction left unmatched. The CDR3 loop is CASMPGQFNEKLFF. DNA of the CDR3: TGTGCCAGCATGCCGGGACAGTTTAATGAAAAACTGTTTTTT. The full variable domain, its missing parts supplied by reference TRBV2 and TRBJ1-4, is EPEVTQTPSHQVTQMGQEVILRCVPISNHLYFYWYRQILGQKVEFLVSFYNNEISEKSEIFDDQFSVERPDGSNFTLKIRSTKLEDSAMYFCASMPGQFNEKLFFGSGTQLSVL.

The chain recombines TRBV6-5 with TRBJ1-6; 8 positions agree with TRBD1. The CDR3 runs to 14 residues. The ends lost 6 bases at V and 12 bases at J; junction bases unmatched: 10. Germline-derived CDR1 and CDR2 are MNHEY and SVGAGI. DNA of the CDR3: TGTGCCAGCAGGTCGGACAGGGCATCCCAACCCCTCCACTTT. Translation: CASRSDRASQPLHF.

V is TRBV12-3 or TRBV12-4 and J is TRBJ1-2; weak D call: TRBD1 (6 bases). V was pared by 7 bases and J by 8 bases, with 14 bases between. This CDR3 comprises 12 residues. Here the CDR3 DNA reads TGTGCCAGCACCCGGACAGAAGCGGGCTACACCTTC. It codes for CASTRTEAGYTF.

The rearrangement uses TRBV19 and TRBJ2-1; possible D gene TRBD2, 5 bases. This CDR3 contains 15 residues. Germline-derived CDR1 and CDR2 are LNHDA and SQIVND (reference sequence). Trimming stripped 3 bases from V and 0 bases from J, with 9 bases between. The CDR3 region is CASSIGGPSYNEQFF. The CDR3 DNA follows: TGTGCCAGTAGTATCGGAGGCCCCTCCTACAATGAGCAGTTCTTC. The variable domain in full, with the rest retrieved from reference TRBV19 and TRBJ2-1, is DGGITQSPKYLFRKEGQNVTLSCEQNLNHDAMYWYRQDPGQGLRLIYYSQIVNDFQKGDIAEGYSVSREKKESFPLTVTSAQKNPTAFYLCASSIGGPSYNEQFFGPGTRLTVL.

The chain is built from TRBV6-5 and TRBJ2-3; no firm D call. The V gene's germline CDR1 is MNHEY and CDR2 SVGAGI. Trimming took 5 bases from V and 4 from J, leaving 16 bases between them. The CDR3 has 15 residues. CDR3 sequence: CASSPAPSAADTQYF. The CDR3 DNA sequence: TGTGCCAGCAGTCCCGCCCCAAGCGCGGCAGATACGCAGTATTTT.

Written as DNA, the CDR3 is TGTGCCAGTAGTATAGGGCAGGCCTTGAATCAGCCCCAGCATTTT. Translating it yields CASSIGQALNQPQHF. This chain joins TRBV19 and TRBJ1-5; D ambiguous. V lost 1 base and J 4 bases, leaving 11 bases between the germline ends. Germline V lookup: CDR1 LNHDA, CDR2 SQIVND (reference sequence). CDR3 size: 15 residues.

The V and J genes are TRBV7-6 and TRBJ1-5; D remains unclear. The CDR3 is made up of 13 amino acids. Germline CDR1 reads SGHVS; CDR2 reads FNYEAQ. V shed 0 bases and J shed 7 bases, with 7 bases lying between them. The CDR3 DNA sequence: TGTGCCAGCAGCTTAGCGTTCGAGCAGCCCCAGCATTTT. Translation: CASSLAFEQPQHF.

J is TRBJ1-4 and V is TRBV12-5; D is perhaps TRBD1 (6 bases). CDR3 size: 15 residues. Germline V lookup: CDR1 LGHNT, CDR2 FRNRAP. V was clipped by 0 bases and J by 4 bases, with 9 bases between them. The CDR3: CASGLVTGINEKLFF. Here the CDR3 DNA reads TGTGCTAGTGGTTTGGTAACAGGGATTAATGAAAAACTGTTTTTT. Drawing the rest from reference TRBV12-5 and TRBJ1-4, the complete variable domain is DARVTQTPRHKVTEMGQEVTMRCQPILGHNTVFWYRQTMMQGLELLAYFRNRAPLDDSGMPKDRFSAEMPDATLATLKIQPSEPRDSAVYFCASGLVTGINEKLFFGSGTQLSVL.

This sequence joins TRBV2 and TRBJ2-7, with a weak D call TRBD2 (7 bases). The CDR3 is 14 residues long. Germline CDR1 reads SNHLY; CDR2 reads FYNNEI. V was pared by 6 bases and J by 0 bases, with 12 bases between. CDR3 DNA: TGTGCCAGCAGGAAGGGGGGGGCCTCCTACGAGCAGTACTTC. This encodes CASRKGGASYEQYF.

V usage is TRBV4-1 and J usage is TRBJ1-3; no reliable D call. Germline V gives CDR1 MGHRA, CDR2 YSYEKL. This CDR3 has 13 residues. Trimming left V 1 base short and J 2 bases short, with 3 bases between. As DNA, the CDR3 is TGCGCCAGCAGCCAAGGGCCTGGAAACACCATATATTTT. It codes for CASSQGPGNTIYF.

This clone was seen once. This chain links TRBV7-3 with TRBJ2-6; D possibly corresponds to TRBD2 (5 bases). CDR3 size: 18 residues. Trimming shortened V by 1 base and J by 4 bases, and 17 bases separated the two germline ends. The germline V gene encodes CDR1 SGHTA and CDR2 FQGTGA. CDR3 sequence (DNA): TGTGCCAGCAGCTTAAGGGCAGGACCCTCGGGGGGGGCCAACGTCCTGACTTTC. Encoded protein: CASSLRAGPSGGANVLTF.

The gene calls are TRBV7-2 and TRBJ2-1; no clear D. Germline V gene lookup returns CDR1 SGHTA and CDR2 FQGNSA. The CDR3 consists of 15 residues. The ends were cut back, 2 bases at V and 7 bases at J, with 15 bases in the middle. The CDR3 coding sequence is TGTGCCAGCAGCTTAAGGTCAGGTCCAGAGAATGAGCAGTTCTTC. Protein: CASSLRSGPENEQFF.

The chain carries TRBV11-2 and TRBJ2-4, with D possibly TRBD1 on 6 matching bases. Trimming stripped 1 base from V and 10 bases from J, with 23 bases between. CDR1 SGHAT and CDR2 FQNNGV come from the germline V gene. The length of the CDR3 is 17 residues. Here the CDR3 reads CASSLAAWSGLTGIQYF. The CDR3 coding sequence is TGTGCCAGCAGCTTAGCGGCGTGGAGTGGTTTAACAGGGATTCAGTACTTC.

This clone was detected only once. V and J are TRBV30 and TRBJ1-4; 10 bases align to TRBD1. Germline V gives CDR1 GTSNPN, CDR2 SVGIG (reference sequence). J was trimmed by 7 bases and V by 4 bases; bases with no gene match: 3. The CDR3 extends over 13 amino acids. CDR3 DNA: TGTGCCTGGACCCGGACAGGGGGTGAAAAACTGTTTTTT. It encodes CAWTRTGGEKLFF.

V usage is TRBV18 and J usage is TRBJ1-1, with D perhaps matching TRBD1 (6 bases). CDR1 is KGHSH, CDR2 LQKENI, per germline. Between the trimmed V and J ends, which lost 4 bases and 1 base, there was a span of 7 bases. The CDR3 totals 13 residues. CDR3 coding DNA: TGTGCCAGCTCACACAGGGAGAACACTGAAGCTTTCTTT. This codes for CASSHRENTEAFF.

CDR3 loop: CASRDGPSETQYF. The CDR3 region has the DNA TGTGCCAGCAGGGATGGGCCTTCGGAGACCCAGTACTTC. The V and J genes are TRBV2 and TRBJ2-5; D gene ambiguous. In germline, CDR1 is SNHLY, CDR2 FYNNEI. The length of the CDR3 is 13 residues. Trimming pared 6 bases from V and 5 bases from J, leaving 13 bases between.

This chain joins TRBV3-1 (or the pseudogene TRBV3-2) and TRBJ2-1; 15 bases align to TRBD2. V dropped 4 bases and J dropped 5; count of bases not matched to a gene: 3. The CDR3 runs 16 residues. Germline assignment: CDR1 LGHDT and CDR2 YNNKEL (reference sequence). CDR3 coding DNA: TGTGCCAGCAGCCGGGGGACTAGCGGGGGGAACAATGAGCAGTTCTTC. Encoded protein: CASSRGTSGGNNEQFF.

The chain joins TRBV11-2 to TRBJ2-6; D remains unclear. This CDR3 contains 16 residues. The V end lost 8 bases, the J end lost 0 bases, and 14 bases lay between the germline ends. CDR1 and CDR2 from the germline V gene are SGHAT and FQNNGV. The CDR3 is CASWPSWSSGANVLTF. The DNA for the CDR3 is TGTGCCAGCTGGCCGTCGTGGTCCTCTGGGGCCAACGTCCTGACTTTC. The complete variable domain, with remaining parts taken from reference TRBV11-2 and TRBJ2-6, reads EAGVAQSPRYKIIEKRQSVAFWCNPISGHATLYWYQQILGQGPKLLIQFQNNGVVDDSQLPKDRFSAERLKGVDSTLKIQPAKLEDSAVYLCASWPSWSSGANVLTFGAGSRLTVL.